Listed below are T cell receptor beta chains from one sample, sequenced in a study of control samples from healthy donors and cancer patients. Repertoires were generated with immunoSEQ multiplex PCR, while TCRdb's copy carries only in-frame clones and drops some. Of tens of thousands of clones in the sample, 80% to 90% were seen once. Sequencing was carried out using PBMCs. These receptors were taken from a woman aged 55-69 years with lung cancer. Both conserved end residues are part of each CDR3. The D gene is left open where the match is weak. The size field is filled for only some rows; it gives once, few, many or a size class.

J	size	V	D	CDR3	DNA
TRBJ1-1	NA	TRBV5-8	TRBD1	CASSLGSGGGSAFF	TGTGCCAGCAGCTTGGGCTCAGGGGGTGGTAGCGCTTTCTTT
TRBJ2-7	NA	TRBV3-1/TRBV3-2	NA	CASSLGSGSFSYEQYF	TGTGCCAGCAGCCTTGGTTCGGGATCGTTTTCCTACGAGCAGTACTTC
TRBJ2-2	NA	TRBV2	NA	CASSDLKGQSGELFF	TGTGCCAGCAGTGACCTTAAGGGACAATCCGGGGAGCTGTTTTTT
TRBJ2-7	NA	TRBV20-1	NA	CSASPLYEQYF	TGCAGTGCTAGCCCCCTCTACGAGCAGTACTTC
TRBJ1-5	NA	TRBV5-6	NA	CASSLGTGQPQHF	TGTGCCAGCAGCTTAGGGACCGGTCAGCCCCAGCATTTT
TRBJ2-5	NA	TRBV18	NA	CASSQTLQETQYF	TGTGCCAGCTCACAAACCCTCCAAGAGACCCAGTACTTC
TRBJ1-4	few	TRBV6-1	TRBD1	CASSETEGQGREKLFF	TGTGCCAGCAGTGAAACAGAGGGACAGGGGCGAGAAAAACTGTTTTTT
TRBJ1-6	NA	TRBV28	NA	CASSWGRSSYNSPLHF	TGTGCCAGCAGTTGGGGGAGGAGCTCCTATAATTCACCCCTCCACTTT
TRBJ2-5	NA	TRBV3-1/TRBV3-2	TRBD1	CASSLGGTGQTQYF	TGTGCCAGCAGCCTAGGGGGGACAGGGCAGACCCAGTACTTC
TRBJ1-1	few	TRBV18	TRBD1	CASSSGQGDEAFF	TGTGCCAGCTCATCAGGACAGGGGGATGAAGCTTTCTTT
TRBJ1-5	few	TRBV6-5	NA	CASSLIGGGNQPQHF	TGTGCCAGCAGCTTAATAGGGGGGGGCAATCAGCCCCAGCATTTT
TRBJ2-5	NA	TRBV7-7	TRBD2	CASSFGLAGEETQYF	TGTGCCAGCAGCTTTGGACTAGCGGGAGAAGAGACCCAGTACTTC
TRBJ2-1	NA	TRBV28	TRBD1	CATINSGTDYGYNEQFF	TGTGCCACCATTAATTCCGGGACAGACTATGGTTACAATGAGCAGTTCTTC
TRBJ1-2	NA	TRBV5-1	NA	CASSSLEVGGVYGYTF	TGCGCCAGCAGCAGCTTGGAGGTCGGGGGAGTCTATGGCTACACCTTC
TRBJ1-1	NA	TRBV2	NA	CASSVPGSNTEAFF	TGTGCCAGCAGTGTGCCCGGGTCCAACACTGAAGCTTTCTTT
TRBJ2-1	NA	TRBV4-1	NA	CASSQGKGPRYNEQFF	TGCGCCAGCAGCCAAGGCAAGGGTCCGAGGTACAATGAGCAGTTCTTC
TRBJ2-1	NA	TRBV7-3	NA	CASSLGVGSRSEQFF	TGTGCCAGCAGCTTAGGAGTGGGAAGTCGCTCTGAGCAGTTCTTC
TRBJ2-3	NA	TRBV7-8	NA	CASSTRAEGGASTDTQYF	TGTGCCAGCAGCACCCGTGCTGAGGGAGGAGCTAGCACAGATACGCAGTATTTT
TRBJ1-3	NA	TRBV4-1	NA	CASSQGRSGNTIYF	TGCGCCAGCAGCCAAGGGCGGTCGGGAAACACCATATATTTT
TRBJ2-2	once	TRBV5-4	TRBD1	CASSLGGGQGATGELFF	TGTGCCAGCAGCTTGGGCGGCGGCCAGGGGGCCACCGGGGAGCTGTTTTTT
TRBJ2-5	NA	TRBV6-1	TRBD1	CASSERTGNETQYF	TGTGCCAGCAGTGAAAGGACAGGGAATGAGACCCAGTACTTC
TRBJ1-5	NA	TRBV28	NA	CASRKGNQPQHF	TGTGCCAGCAGGAAGGGGAATCAGCCCCAGCATTTT
TRBJ2-4	NA	TRBV2	NA	CASSELAFQYF	TGTGCCAGCAGTGAACTAGCGTTTCAGTACTTC
TRBJ1-2	NA	TRBV18	NA	CASSGGTGINGYTF	TGTGCCAGCTCGGGGGGGACCGGGATCAATGGCTACACCTTC
TRBJ2-7	NA	TRBV28	NA	CASAPGAEQYF	TGTGCCAGCGCACCCGGGGCCGAGCAGTACTTC
TRBJ2-2	NA	TRBV19	TRBD2	CASSSASGTPGELFF	TGTGCCAGTAGTAGCGCTAGCGGGACCCCCGGGGAGCTGTTTTTT
TRBJ2-2	NA	TRBV4-2	TRBD2	CASSRGQRGSTGELFF	TGTGCCAGCAGCCGGGGGCAGCGGGGGAGCACCGGGGAGCTGTTTTTT
TRBJ1-2	NA	TRBV30	TRBD1	CAWEQGSYTF	TGTGCCTGGGAACAGGGGAGCTACACCTTC
TRBJ1-3	NA	TRBV5-4	TRBD1	CASSLGGAGGNTIYF	TGTGCCAGCAGCTTAGGGGGCGCCGGTGGAAACACCATATATTTT
TRBJ1-1	once	TRBV5-1	NA	CASSLGSVNTEAFF	TGCGCCAGCAGCCTTGGGTCAGTTAATACTGAAGCTTTCTTT
TRBJ1-3	NA	TRBV12-3/TRBV12-4	NA	CASSTFYTGTIYF	TGTGCCAGCAGCACCTTTTATACCGGGACCATATATTTT
TRBJ2-3	NA	TRBV19	TRBD2	CASSSAGVRTDTQYF	TGTGCCAGTAGTAGCGCGGGGGTCCGCACAGATACGCAGTATTTT
TRBJ2-5	NA	TRBV24-1	NA	CATSALGGETQYF	TGTGCCACCAGTGCTCTTGGAGGTGAGACCCAGTACTTC
TRBJ2-3	NA	TRBV7-9	TRBD2	CASSHGTSGPTDTQYF	TGTGCCAGCAGCCATGGGACTAGCGGACCCACAGATACGCAGTATTTT
TRBJ2-7	once	TRBV11-1	TRBD1	CASSLRQGLNEQYF	TGTGCCAGCAGCTTACGACAGGGCCTAAACGAGCAGTACTTC
TRBJ2-3	NA	TRBV5-4	TRBD2	CASSPRTSGGTPDTQYF	TGTGCCAGCAGCCCGCGCACTAGCGGGGGGACCCCAGATACGCAGTATTTT
TRBJ1-2	NA	TRBV5-1	NA	CASSPGATNYGYTF	TGCGCCAGCAGCCCCGGGGCGACGAACTATGGCTACACCTTC
TRBJ1-1	NA	TRBV9	NA	CASSSRGGSTEAFF	TGTGCCAGCAGCTCGAGGGGTGGGAGCACTGAAGCTTTCTTT
TRBJ2-1	NA	TRBV7-8	NA	CASSYDRVNEQFF	TGTGCCAGCAGTTACGACAGAGTCAATGAGCAGTTCTTC
TRBJ2-3	NA	TRBV5-1	TRBD1	CASSLQGAKDTQYF	TGCGCCAGCAGCTTACAGGGGGCGAAAGATACGCAGTATTTT
TRBJ2-1	NA	TRBV5-8	NA	CASSLAFWEQFF	TGTGCCAGCAGCTTGGCGTTCTGGGAGCAGTTCTTC
TRBJ2-7	NA	TRBV5-4	NA	CASSLGSTPYEQYF	TGTGCCAGCAGCTTAGGTTCTACCCCCTACGAGCAGTACTTC
TRBJ2-7	NA	TRBV7-9	NA	CASSLLGREYEQYF	TGTGCCAGCAGCTTATTGGGCAGAGAGTACGAGCAGTACTTC
TRBJ1-3	NA	TRBV18	NA	CASSPTGQYSGNTIYF	TGTGCCAGCTCACCAACCGGACAATACTCTGGAAACACCATATATTTT
TRBJ1-1	few	TRBV5-1	NA	CASSYSGDQAEAFF	TGCGCCAGCAGCTACTCGGGAGACCAGGCTGAAGCTTTCTTT
TRBJ2-1	NA	TRBV7-3	TRBD2	CASSLNAGGSYNEQFF	TGTGCCAGCAGCTTAAATGCGGGGGGCTCCTACAATGAGCAGTTCTTC
TRBJ1-6	medium-sized	TRBV28	NA	CASSLPRQDSNSPLHF	TGTGCCAGCAGTTTACCGAGACAAGACTCTAATTCACCCCTCCACTTT
TRBJ1-5	NA	TRBV19	NA	CASSIKGFYSNQPQHF	TGTGCCAGTAGTATAAAGGGCTTTTATAGCAATCAGCCCCAGCATTTT
TRBJ1-4	few	TRBV7-2	TRBD1	CASSSGGQGFLNEKLFF	TGTGCCAGCAGCTCCGGGGGACAGGGCTTCCTTAATGAAAAACTGTTTTTT
TRBJ2-3	few	TRBV7-9	NA	CASSLAVGVRTDTQYF	TGTGCCAGCAGCTTAGCGGTCGGGGTGAGGACAGATACGCAGTATTTT
TRBJ1-3	NA	TRBV7-6	NA	CASSQDSINSGNTIYF	TGTGCCAGCAGCCAGGACAGCATTAACTCTGGAAACACCATATATTTT
TRBJ1-2	NA	TRBV21-1	NA	CASSTGTGPPYGYTF	TGTGCCAGCAGCACCGGGACAGGGCCCCCTTATGGCTACACCTTC
TRBJ2-1	NA	TRBV28	NA	CASTAGRNNEQFF	TGTGCCAGCACCGCGGGACGGAACAATGAGCAGTTCTTC
TRBJ1-5	NA	TRBV15	NA	CATSRVVGGNQPQHF	TGTGCCACCAGCAGAGTTGTGGGGGGCAATCAGCCCCAGCATTTT
TRBJ2-1	NA	TRBV11-2	NA	CASSFSPSSSYNEQFF	TGTGCCAGCAGCTTCTCTCCCTCGAGCTCCTACAATGAGCAGTTCTTC